This TCR beta chain was sequenced for a study of shared clonotypes between healthy human individuals. About the study: The cohort comprised a couple of women and a few men. Their ages spanned 18 to 49 years.

To note about this clone: The antigen remains unidentified.

Findings and caveats of the study: Among several donors, roughly 5% of naive CD4 clonotypes were found in common.

The V gene's germline CDR1 is SGHTA and CDR2 FQGTGA. CDR3 length equals 16 residues. V dropped 1 base and J dropped 4; count of bases not matched to a gene: 3. Sorted-subset replicate PCR reactions contained around 220 ng DNA, corresponding to approximately 30,000 T cell genomes. Repertoires were generated with immunoSEQ multiplex PCR, while TCRdb's copy carries only in-frame clones and drops some. The sample carries millions of clones, around 95% recorded once. Sequencing was done on a sample of naive CD4+ T cells sorted from blood. Stated subset: CD45RA+ positively selected. The clonotype comes from a man in his late teens or twenties in good health. The chain combines TRBV7-3 with TRBJ2-2; TRBD2 matches 10 bases. In nucleotides, the CDR3 is TGTGCCAGCAGCTTAAGGGGACTAGCGTTCACCGGGGAGCTGTTTTTT. Protein sequence: CASSLRGLAFTGELFF.